A single sample gave rise to the 9 T cell receptor beta chains below, sequenced in a study of T cell changes during pregnancy in multiple sclerosis. Measured with immunoSEQ multiplex PCR; TCRdb has only the in-frame clones, and not every one. The repertoire consists of about 41,000 clones, with about nine tenths occurring once and the leading ten covering approximately 0.64%. The sample in question was CD4+ T cells from peripheral blood mononuclear cells, obtained in the first trimester of pregnancy. Receptors were obtained from a female donor with multiple sclerosis, enrolled in a pregnancy study.

This chain uses TRBV30 with TRBJ2-1, with 7 bases matching TRBD1. This CDR3 is built from 14 residues. V was clipped by 2 bases and J by 5 bases; unmatched bases: 6. Germline CDR1 reads GTSNPN; CDR2 reads SVGIG (reference sequence). CDR3 residues: CAWSLKDRHNEQFF. The CDR3 nucleotides read TGTGCCTGGAGTCTGAAGGACAGGCACAATGAGCAGTTCTTC.

The chain combines TRBV5-1 with TRBJ1-1; 8 bases fit TRBD1. The CDR3 extends over 14 amino acids. V lost 4 bases to trimming and J lost 5 bases; unmatched junction nucleotides: 7. Germline loops: CDR1 SGHRS, CDR2 YFSETQ. The CDR3 bases are TGCGCCAGCAGCAAGGACAGGGCGGGGACTGAAGCTTTCTTT. It is translated as CASSKDRAGTEAFF.

This clone was seen a few times. The chain recombines TRBV7-9 with TRBJ1-2; D may be TRBD1 (6 bases). The CDR3 spans 13 residues. Per germline, CDR1 SEHNR and CDR2 FQNEAQ (reference sequence). V was trimmed by 5 bases and J by 2 bases, leaving 9 bases between them. The CDR3 DNA follows: TGTGCCAGCAGCCGAGGACAGAACTATGGCTACACCTTC. It is translated as CASSRGQNYGYTF.

The chain recombines TRBV4-3 with TRBJ2-1; the match to TRBD2 covers 7 bases. In germline, CDR1 is LGHNA, CDR2 YSLEER. V was clipped by 1 base and J by 9 bases; unmatched bases: 9. The CDR3 has 15 amino acids. In DNA form, the CDR3 reads TGCGCCAGCAGCCAAGGGGGGACTAATAAAATTGAGCAGTTCTTC. Residues: CASSQGGTNKIEQFF.

CDR3 nucleotides: TGTGCCAGCAGTCACATAGCCAGAGAGCAGTACTTC. Amino acids: CASSHIAREQYF. The genes are TRBV27 and TRBJ2-7; D gene ambiguous. The CDR3 runs 12 residues. The V gene lost 5 bases and the J gene lost 7 bases, with 12 bases spanning the gap. Germline lookup yields CDR1 MNHEY and CDR2 SMNVEV (reference sequence).

V gene TRBV18 combines with J gene TRBJ2-7, with 8 bases identical to TRBD1. The germline V gene encodes CDR1 KGHSH and CDR2 LQKENI. This CDR3 region has 15 residues. V shed 0 bases, J shed 5 bases, and the junction held 6 bases outside the gene matches. CDR3 loop: CASSPPSGGPHEQYF. Here the CDR3 DNA reads TGTGCCAGCTCACCACCGTCAGGGGGCCCCCACGAGCAGTACTTC.

A single count supports this clone. V gene TRBV7-8 combines with J gene TRBJ2-1; D possibly corresponds to TRBD2 (5 bases). V was cut by 2 bases and J by 12 bases, with 17 bases left in between. CDR3 length equals 14 residues. Germline V gene sequence: CDR1 SGHVS, CDR2 FQNEAQ. Here the CDR3 DNA reads TGTGCCAGCAGCTTAAAACAACAAGGGAGTACGCAGTTCTTC. Encoded protein: CASSLKQQGSTQFF. Based on the CDR3 plus reference TRBV7-8 and TRBJ2-1, the full variable domain is GAGVSQSPRYKVAKRGQDVALRCDPISGHVSLFWYQQALGQGPEFLTYFQNEAQLDKSGLPSDRFFAERPEGSVSTLKIQRTQQEDSAVYLCASSLKQQGSTQFFGPGTRLTVL.

This chain connects TRBV30 to TRBJ1-2, with D possibly TRBD1 on 5 matching bases. V was cut by 3 bases and J by 8 bases, with 16 bases left in between. The CDR3 length is 13 residues. The germline gives CDR1 GTSNPN, CDR2 SVGIG (reference sequence). The CDR3, as DNA: TGTGCCTGGAGGGGAGGGGAGAGAGGAGGCTACACCTTC. This encodes CAWRGGERGGYTF.

The chain has TRBV28 and TRBJ1-5; D is perhaps TRBD1 (6 bases). The germline V gene has CDR1 MDHEN and CDR2 SYDVKM. Trimming took off 8 bases at V and 0 bases at J, with 8 bases between the two ends. The length of the CDR3 is 13 residues. The CDR3 bases are TGTGCCAGCTGGACAGTTAGCAATCAGCCCCAGCATTTT. Protein: CASWTVSNQPQHF. The complete variable domain, with remaining parts taken from reference TRBV28 and TRBJ1-5, reads DVKVTQSSRYLVKRTGEKVFLECVQDMDHENMFWYRQDPGLGLRLIYFSYDVKMKEKGDIPEGYSVSREKKERFSLILESASTNQTSMYLCASWTVSNQPQHFGDGTRLSIL.